Many counts were recorded for the clone carrying this T cell receptor (beta chain). The germline V gene encodes CDR1 SGHRS and CDR2 YFSETQ. V lost 9 bases and J 0 bases, leaving 7 bases between the germline ends. This CDR3 comprises 12 residues. This sample was taken from a study of T-cell memory formation after mild COVID-19. MiXCR, applied by TCRdb to the 5' RACE reads, yields one record per CDR3 protein. Found here are under 300,000 distinct CDR3 sequences, less than 20% of them singletons; the top ten hold approximately 3.6%. This receptor was identified in a man between 18 and 29 years old who had mild COVID-19 (a few samples of this study predate the infection). Cell type and time point are not known. The genes are TRBV5-1 and TRBJ1-3; D is unclear. Material for sequencing was PBMCs or a T cell subset sorted from them (not recorded which). The DNA for the CDR3 is TGCGCCACCGGGTCCTCTGGAAACACCATATATTTT. Translating it yields CATGSSGNTIYF.